These 5 T cell receptor beta chains share one sample of origin, sequenced in a study of CD8 T cells in ankylosing spondylitis. Each CDR3 protein gets one entry after TCRdb re-called the 5' RACE reads with MiXCR. The sample records roughly 180,000 distinct CDR3 sequences, 13% being singletons. Sequencing was carried out using blood, either unsorted or a sorted T cell fraction (not recorded which). The receptor set was obtained from a female donor with ankylosing spondylitis or in good health (not recorded which).

This clonotype appeared a few times. The chain links TRBV12-3 or TRBV12-4 to TRBJ2-7; 10 bases fit TRBD2. With V trimmed by 3 bases and J by 0 bases, 11 bases remained unmatched. This CDR3 is built from 18 residues. Written as DNA, the CDR3 is TGTGCCAGCAGTTTGGGACATATACTAGCGGGACCCTCCTACGAGCAGTACTTC. Its translation is CASSLGHILAGPSYEQYF.

This clonotype was detected many times. This rearrangement joins TRBV6-1 to TRBJ1-5; TRBD1 agrees at 7 bases. The germline V gene has CDR1 MNHNS and CDR2 SASEGT. The CDR3 has 14 amino acids. J was trimmed by 3 bases and V by 4 bases; bases with no gene match: 3. The CDR3 loop is CASSGRGLNQPQHF. In DNA form, the CDR3 reads TGTGCCAGCAGTGGGAGGGGGCTCAATCAGCCCCAGCATTTT.

This clonotype was detected many times. The chain couples TRBV27 to TRBJ2-1; TRBD2 agrees at 7 bases. Unmatched junction bases numbered 9, after V lost 10 bases and J lost 3 bases. The CDR3 is 14 residues long. CDR1 and CDR2 from the germline V gene are MNHEY and SMNVEV (reference sequence). The CDR3 region has the DNA TGTGCCACCGCTTGGGGGGGGATCTACAATGAGCAGTTCTTC. This gives the protein CATAWGGIYNEQFF.

This clonotype was observed at least ten times. The CDR3 DNA follows: TGCAGTGCTAGAGACGAGGGTTCGCAGCCCCAGCATTTT. The encoded protein is CSARDEGSQPQHF. This chain connects TRBV20-1 to TRBJ1-5, with unresolved D. Germline V CDR1 and CDR2: DFQATT, SNEGSKA (reference sequence). The CDR3 spans 13 residues. V was trimmed by 0 bases and J by 7 bases, leaving 10 bases between them.

At least ten counts were recorded for this clonotype. V usage is TRBV11-2 and J usage is TRBJ2-3; no clear D. V was pared by 2 bases and J by 6 bases, with 9 bases between. The germline V gene encodes CDR1 SGHAT and CDR2 FQNNGV. This CDR3 is 13 amino acids long. CDR3 coding DNA: TGTGCCAGCAGCTTAAGCTTCTTGGATACGCAGTATTTT. This codes for CASSLSFLDTQYF.